This T cell receptor beta chain was sequenced during a study of blood T cell repertoires in COVID-19. The overall study: COVID-19 samples from acute and convalescent phases originated in the United States, Italy and Spain. The analysed material was cDNA or gDNA that came from T cells, B-cell-depleted T cells, or PBMCs.

This CDR3 has 11 amino acids. Unmatched junction bases numbered 2, after V lost 9 bases and J lost 6 bases. The germline CDR1 and CDR2 sequences are LNHDA and SQIVND (reference sequence). In the original processing: Reference gene primer amplification gave nucleated cell count estimates. The assay was immunoSEQ multiplex PCR, and TCRdb's table has in-frame clones only and misses some. For V, J and clone size, that table is used; D and trimming come from the DNA. The sample contains about 120,000 clones, around 81% of which appear only once. This chain uses TRBV19 with TRBJ1-2; 9 nucleotides agree with TRBD1. The sample comprised peripheral blood. This clonotype originated in a human donor in a cohort sampled during active COVID-19. DNA for the CDR3: TGTGCCAGCCGGACAGGGGATGGCTACACCTTC. This codes for CASRTGDGYTF.